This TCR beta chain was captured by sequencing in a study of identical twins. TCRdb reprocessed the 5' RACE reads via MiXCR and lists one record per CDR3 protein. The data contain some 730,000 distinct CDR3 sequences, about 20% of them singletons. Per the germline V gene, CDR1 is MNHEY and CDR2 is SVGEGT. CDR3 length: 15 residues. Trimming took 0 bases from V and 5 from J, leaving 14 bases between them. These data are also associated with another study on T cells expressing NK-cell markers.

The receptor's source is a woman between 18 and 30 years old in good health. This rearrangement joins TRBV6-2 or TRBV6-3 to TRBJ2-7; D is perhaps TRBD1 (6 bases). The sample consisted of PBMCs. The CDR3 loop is CASSYSRGTRDEQYF. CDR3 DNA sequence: TGTGCCAGCAGTTACTCGAGGGGGACGAGAGACGAGCAGTACTTC.